This entry lists 25 T cell receptor beta chains sequenced from one sample in a study of cytomegalovirus exposure and HLA in healthy donors. PCR involved 60 Vbeta and 13 Jbeta primers. Here immunoSEQ multiplex PCR was the method, and the copy in TCRdb shows in-frame clones only, minus some. The sample carries over 150,000 clones, 84% recorded once. Sequencing was carried out using PBMCs. The origin of the receptors is a girl aged 5 to 17 in good health and CMV-seropositive.

In DNA, the CDR3 is TGTGCCAGCAGCTTATATGACAGGCGGGGCTACACCTTC. Residues: CASSLYDRRGYTF. V and J are TRBV7-3 and TRBJ1-2, with D possibly TRBD1 on 6 matching bases. The V and J ends lost 2 bases and 8 bases respectively, with 12 bases between them. Germline CDR1 is SGHTA and CDR2 is FQGTGA. CDR3 size: 13 residues. The full variable domain, rest sourced from reference TRBV7-3 and TRBJ1-2, is GAGVSQTPSNKVTEKGKYVELRCDPISGHTALYWYRQSLGQGPEFLIYFQGTGAADDSGLPNDRFFAVRPEGSVSTLKIQRTERGDSAVYLCASSLYDRRGYTFGSGTRLTVV.

The chain couples TRBV2 to TRBJ2-1, with 7 bases fitting TRBD2. There are 16 residues in the CDR3. Germline V lookup: CDR1 SNHLY, CDR2 FYNNEI. Trimming removed 2 bases from V and 4 bases from J; junction bases left unmatched: 8. CDR3 DNA: TGTGCCAGCAGTGAATTCGGGGGGTTCGAGTACAATGAGCAGTTCTTC. Translating it yields CASSEFGGFEYNEQFF.

This chain uses TRBV19 with TRBJ1-1; tentative D call: TRBD1 (5 bases). CDR1 LNHDA and CDR2 SQIVND come from the germline V gene (reference sequence). The CDR3 consists of 14 residues. Trimming took 7 bases from V and 0 from J, leaving 12 bases between them. CDR3 sequence reads: CASTRQSMNTEAFF. CDR3 DNA sequence: TGTGCCAGTACGAGACAGAGCATGAACACTGAAGCTTTCTTT.

The rearrangement links TRBV15 to TRBJ1-1, with a tentative D call TRBD1 (5 bases). The CDR3 contains 16 residues. Between the trimmed V and J ends, which lost 0 bases and 2 bases, there was a span of 13 bases. Germline lookup yields CDR1 LNHNV and CDR2 YYDKDF (reference sequence). The CDR3 region has the DNA TGTGCCACCAGCAGAGATAGGCGGGGGGGTAACACTGAAGCTTTCTTT. This sequence encodes CATSRDRRGGNTEAFF.

This chain uses TRBV30 with TRBJ2-7; D perhaps matches TRBD1 (6 bases). The CDR3 is 12 residues long. The V gene lost 8 bases and the J gene lost 5 bases, with 16 bases spanning the gap. Germline V gene sequence: CDR1 GTSNPN, CDR2 SVGIG (reference sequence). CDR3 sequence (DNA): TGTGCCCGCGGGCAGGGGCGCGACGAGCAGTACTTC. It is translated as CARGQGRDEQYF.

The chain employs TRBV27 and TRBJ1-2; D is perhaps TRBD1 (5 bases). Trimming pared 6 bases from V and 4 bases from J, leaving 9 bases between. The CDR3 consists of 12 residues. The germline CDR1 and CDR2 sequences are MNHEY and SMNVEV (reference sequence). This CDR3 reads CASSDSTYGYTF. The CDR3 DNA is TGTGCCAGCAGCGACAGTACCTATGGCTACACCTTC.

The chain recombines TRBV27 with TRBJ1-6; 8 bases match TRBD1. This CDR3 spans 15 amino acids. V lost 8 bases to trimming and J lost 7 bases; unmatched junction nucleotides: 10. CDR1 is MNHEY, CDR2 SMNVEV, per germline (reference sequence). The CDR3 nucleotides are TGTGCCAGCGGTGAAAGACAGGGGCGAAATTCACCCCTCCACTTT. Encoded protein: CASGERQGRNSPLHF.

The rearrangement links TRBV6-5 to TRBJ1-1; D is uncertain. CDR3 length: 13 amino acids. Trimming cost V 6 bases and J 0 bases, with 8 bases left between them. Germline V lookup: CDR1 MNHEY, CDR2 SVGAGI. CDR3 protein: CASSLVVNTEAFF. In DNA, the CDR3 is TGTGCCAGCAGCCTCGTAGTGAACACTGAAGCTTTCTTT.

This chain uses TRBV2 with TRBJ1-6, with TRBD1 matching 7 bases. V gave up 6 bases and J gave up 7 bases; unmatched junction bases: 6. Germline CDR1 SNHLY, CDR2 FYNNEI. This CDR3 contains 14 residues. The CDR3 reads CASSLTGQNSPLHF. CDR3 in DNA: TGTGCCAGCAGCCTGACAGGGCAGAATTCACCCCTCCACTTT.

The chain is built from TRBV28 and TRBJ2-7; 7 bases are a match to TRBD1. The V and J ends lost 8 bases and 0 bases, in that order; junction bases with no gene match: 7. The CDR3 runs to 14 residues. In germline, CDR1 is MDHEN, CDR2 SYDVKM. CDR3 DNA sequence: TGTGCCAGCTCCGGGGCAGGGGGCTCCTACGAGCAGTACTTC. This translates into CASSGAGGSYEQYF.

The chain combines TRBV21-1 with TRBJ1-2; the table's TRBD1 call for D was not verified on the DNA. TRBV21-1 is assigned pseudogene status. The CDR3 runs 15 residues. The CDR3 DNA follows: TGTGCCAGCAGAAAAAGGGGACAGGAGCCTCTTAGCTACACCTTC. Protein: CASRKRGQEPLSYTF.

This chain joins TRBV2 and TRBJ2-3, with 8 bases fitting TRBD2. The CDR3 is 17 amino acids. The V gene end was trimmed by 6 bases and the J gene end by 2 bases; junction bases not matched to a gene: 13. Germline V gene data show CDR1 as SNHLY and CDR2 as FYNNEI. CDR3 protein: CASSRSRRGALTDTQYF. The CDR3 DNA follows: TGTGCCAGCAGCCGAAGCCGGCGGGGGGCCCTCACAGATACGCAGTATTTT.

The genes are TRBV6-6 and TRBJ1-1, with D possibly TRBD1 on 6 matching bases. This CDR3 region has 14 residues. CDR1 MNHNY and CDR2 SVGAGI come from the germline V gene (reference sequence). Between the trimmed V and J ends, which lost 3 bases and 1 base, there was a span of 9 bases. The CDR3 protein is CASSYARGNTEAFF. In DNA form, the CDR3 reads TGTGCCAGCAGTTATGCCAGGGGGAACACTGAAGCTTTCTTT.

The table lists this clone with a few counts. This chain links TRBV5-6 with TRBJ1-3; D gene ambiguous. V dropped 3 bases and J dropped 1 base, with 11 bases sitting between them. CDR3 length: 15 residues. The germline gives CDR1 SGHDT, CDR2 YYEEEE. CDR3: CASSSYSISGNTIYF. The CDR3 DNA is TGTGCCAGCAGCTCTTACAGTATTTCTGGAAACACCATATATTTT.

The chain links TRBV5-4 to TRBJ2-7; 8 bases are a match to TRBD1. This CDR3 comprises 16 residues. Trimming removed 4 bases from V and 0 bases from J; junction bases left unmatched: 9. Germline V gene sequence: CDR1 SGHNT, CDR2 YYREEE (reference sequence). In DNA form, the CDR3 reads TGTGCCAGCAGCGCAGGGGGCGGATTGCCCTCCTACGAGCAGTACTTC. Protein: CASSAGGGLPSYEQYF.

Worth noting for this clone: Additional DNA sequences in this sample encode the identical CDR3. CDR3 residues: CASSSDGQGNTEAFF. Here the CDR3 DNA reads TGCGCCAGCAGCTCGGACGGACAGGGGAACACTGAAGCTTTCTTT. The V call is TRBV5-1, the J call TRBJ1-1, with 8 positions matching TRBD1. The CDR3 consists of 15 residues. Trimming at V came to 3 bases and at J to 1 base, leaving 5 bases not matched to a gene. In germline, CDR1 is SGHRS, CDR2 YFSETQ.

This chain joins TRBV19 and TRBJ1-6; no reliable D call. CDR3 length: 15 amino acids. CDR1 and CDR2 from the germline V gene are LNHDA and SQIVND (reference sequence). Between the trimmed V and J ends, which lost 0 bases and 7 bases, there was a span of 10 bases. In nucleotides, the CDR3 is TGTGCCAGTAGTATAGATGAGGGAACAAATTCACCCCTCCACTTT. This translates into CASSIDEGTNSPLHF.

The V and J genes are TRBV28 and TRBJ2-7, with no clear D. The germline V and J ends were trimmed by 2 bases and 6 bases, with 20 bases remaining between them. The CDR3 consists of 16 residues. CDR1 and CDR2 from the germline V gene are MDHEN and SYDVKM. CDR3: CASSLRLWYLVPEQYF. The CDR3 DNA sequence: TGTGCCAGCAGTTTAAGATTGTGGTACTTAGTCCCCGAGCAGTACTTC.

The chain couples TRBV12-5 to TRBJ2-7; 9 bases align to TRBD2. This CDR3 has 18 residues. CDR1 is LGHNT, CDR2 FRNRAP, per germline. The ends lost 7 bases at V and 0 bases at J; junction bases unmatched: 16. CDR3 in amino acids: CASAPRASGDLSSYEQYF. The CDR3 nucleotides read TGTGCTAGTGCCCCCAGGGCTAGCGGGGATCTAAGCTCCTACGAGCAGTACTTC.

V usage is TRBV6-6 and J usage is TRBJ1-3; 9 nucleotides line up with TRBD1. The ends lost 1 base at V and 8 bases at J; junction bases unmatched: 3. Per germline, CDR1 MNHNY and CDR2 SVGAGI (reference sequence). The CDR3 loop spans 14 amino acids. The CDR3 here is CASSYLGQGHTIYF. DNA of the CDR3: TGTGCCAGCAGTTACTTGGGACAGGGACACACCATATATTTT.

This clone has a handful of counts. The chain combines TRBV27 with TRBJ2-7, with 8 positions matching TRBD1. This CDR3 spans 15 amino acids. V dropped 5 bases and J dropped 2; count of bases not matched to a gene: 8. Germline loops: CDR1 MNHEY, CDR2 SMNVEV (reference sequence). The DNA of the CDR3 is TGTGCCAGCAGTGAGGACAGGGAGAACCCCTACGAGCAGTACTTC. It is translated as CASSEDRENPYEQYF.

This chain links TRBV6-1 with TRBJ2-7, with D perhaps matching TRBD2 (6 bases). The CDR3 consists of 14 residues. Trimming took 3 bases from V and 7 from J, leaving 16 bases between them. CDR1 is MNHNS, CDR2 SASEGT, per germline. The CDR3 loop reads CASSDWGDEGEQYF. Here the CDR3 DNA reads TGTGCCAGCAGTGACTGGGGGGATGAGGGTGAGCAGTACTTC.

The chain links TRBV4-1 to TRBJ2-3; the D gene is possibly TRBD2 (5 bases). The CDR3 consists of 16 residues. V lost 0 bases, J lost 7 bases, and 17 bases lay in between. The germline CDR1 and CDR2 sequences are MGHRA and YSYEKL. The CDR3 sequence: CASSQELVRTRNTQYF. CDR3 in DNA: TGCGCCAGCAGCCAAGAATTAGTCAGGACTCGGAATACGCAGTATTTT.

The V call is TRBV27, the J call TRBJ1-2; 8 nucleotides agree with TRBD1. This CDR3 is built from 13 residues. Germline V gene sequence: CDR1 MNHEY, CDR2 SMNVEV (reference sequence). J lost 9 bases, V lost 4 bases, and 7 bases had no gene match. The chain's CDR3 is CASSSQGGWSYTF. The CDR3 DNA reads TGTGCCAGCAGTTCACAGGGGGGCTGGAGCTACACCTTC.

This chain uses TRBV10-3 with TRBJ2-1; 9 nucleotides align to TRBD2. The V gene's germline CDR1 is ENHRY and CDR2 SYGVKD. J lost 2 bases, V lost 0 bases, and 11 bases had no gene match. There are 19 residues in the CDR3. CDR3 residues: CAISESAGSGGSTYNEQFF. CDR3 in DNA: TGTGCCATCAGTGAGTCGGCGGGTAGCGGGGGTTCCACCTACAATGAGCAGTTCTTC.